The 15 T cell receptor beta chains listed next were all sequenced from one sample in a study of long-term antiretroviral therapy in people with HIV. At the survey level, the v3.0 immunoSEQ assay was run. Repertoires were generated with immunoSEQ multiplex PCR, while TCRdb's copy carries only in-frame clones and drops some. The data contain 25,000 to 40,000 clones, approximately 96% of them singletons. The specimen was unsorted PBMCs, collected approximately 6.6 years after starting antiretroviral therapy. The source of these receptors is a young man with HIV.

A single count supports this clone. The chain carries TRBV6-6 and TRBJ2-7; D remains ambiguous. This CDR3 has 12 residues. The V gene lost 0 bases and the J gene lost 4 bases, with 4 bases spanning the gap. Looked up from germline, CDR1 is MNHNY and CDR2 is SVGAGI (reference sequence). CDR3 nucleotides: TGTGCCAGCAGTTACTCTCGATACGAGCAGTACTTC. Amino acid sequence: CASSYSRYEQYF.

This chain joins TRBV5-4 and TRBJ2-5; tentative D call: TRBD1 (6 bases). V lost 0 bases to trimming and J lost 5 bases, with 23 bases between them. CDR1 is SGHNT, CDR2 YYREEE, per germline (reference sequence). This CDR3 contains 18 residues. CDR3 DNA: TGTGCCAGCAGCTTGGGATTTGGGGGCGCAAGTTTAGGGGAGACCCAGTACTTC. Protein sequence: CASSLGFGGASLGETQYF. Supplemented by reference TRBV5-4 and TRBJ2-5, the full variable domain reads ETGVTQSPTHLIKTRGQQVTLRCSSQSGHNTVSWYQQALGQGPQFIFQYYREEENGRGNFPPRFSGLQFPNYSSELNVNALELDDSALYLCASSLGFGGASLGETQYFGPGTRLLVL.

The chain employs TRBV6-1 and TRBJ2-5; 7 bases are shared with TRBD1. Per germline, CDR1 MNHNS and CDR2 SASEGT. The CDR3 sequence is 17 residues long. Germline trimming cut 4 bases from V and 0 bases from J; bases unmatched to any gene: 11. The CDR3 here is CASSGKQGTLYQETQYF. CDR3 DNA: TGTGCCAGCAGTGGAAAACAGGGGACGCTGTACCAAGAGACCCAGTACTTC.

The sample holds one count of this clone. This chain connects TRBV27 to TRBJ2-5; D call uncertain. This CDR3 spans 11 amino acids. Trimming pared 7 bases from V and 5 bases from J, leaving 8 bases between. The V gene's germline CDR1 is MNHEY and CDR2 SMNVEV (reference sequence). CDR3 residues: CASTQGETQYF. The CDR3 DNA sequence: TGTGCCAGCACCCAAGGGGAGACCCAGTACTTC.

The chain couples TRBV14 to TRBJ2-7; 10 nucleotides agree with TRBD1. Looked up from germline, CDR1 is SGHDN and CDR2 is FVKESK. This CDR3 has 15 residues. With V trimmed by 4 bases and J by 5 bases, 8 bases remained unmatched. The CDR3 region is CASSRQGQGYHEQYF. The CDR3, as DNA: TGTGCCAGCAGCCGCCAGGGACAGGGGTACCACGAGCAGTACTTC.

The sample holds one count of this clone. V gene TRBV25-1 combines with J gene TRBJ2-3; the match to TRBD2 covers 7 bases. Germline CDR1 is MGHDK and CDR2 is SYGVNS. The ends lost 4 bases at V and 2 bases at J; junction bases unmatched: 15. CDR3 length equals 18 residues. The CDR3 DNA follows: TGTGCCAGCAGTGCCCACAATCTAGTGGGGGGGACCACAGATACGCAGTATTTT. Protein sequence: CASSAHNLVGGTTDTQYF.

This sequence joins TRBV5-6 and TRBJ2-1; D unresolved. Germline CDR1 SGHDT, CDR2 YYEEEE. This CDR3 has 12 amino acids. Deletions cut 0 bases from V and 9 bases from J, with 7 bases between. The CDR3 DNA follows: TGTGCCAGCAGCTTGGATCCCCCTGAGCAGTTCTTC. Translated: CASSLDPPEQFF.

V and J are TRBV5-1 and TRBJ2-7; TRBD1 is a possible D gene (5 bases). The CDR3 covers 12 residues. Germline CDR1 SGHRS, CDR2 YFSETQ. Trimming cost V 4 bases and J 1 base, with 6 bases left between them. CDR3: CASSDSSYEQYF. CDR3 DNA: TGCGCCAGCAGCGACAGTTCCTACGAGCAGTACTTC.

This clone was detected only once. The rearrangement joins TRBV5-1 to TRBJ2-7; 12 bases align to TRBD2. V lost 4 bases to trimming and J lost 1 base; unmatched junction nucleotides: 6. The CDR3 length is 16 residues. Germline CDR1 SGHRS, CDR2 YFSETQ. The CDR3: CASSLLAGGHSYEQYF. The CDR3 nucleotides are TGCGCCAGCAGCCTACTAGCGGGGGGCCATTCCTACGAGCAGTACTTC.

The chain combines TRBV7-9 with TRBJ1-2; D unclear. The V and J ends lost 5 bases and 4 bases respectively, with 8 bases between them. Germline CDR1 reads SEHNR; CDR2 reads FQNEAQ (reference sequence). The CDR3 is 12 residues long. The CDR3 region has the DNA TGTGCCAGCAGCCCGGGCCCCTATGGCTACACCTTC. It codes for CASSPGPYGYTF.

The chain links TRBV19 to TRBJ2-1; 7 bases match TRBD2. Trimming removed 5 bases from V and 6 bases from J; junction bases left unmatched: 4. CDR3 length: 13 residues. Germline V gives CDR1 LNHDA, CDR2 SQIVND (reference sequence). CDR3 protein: CASSFAGVNEQFF. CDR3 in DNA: TGTGCCAGTAGTTTTGCGGGAGTCAATGAGCAGTTCTTC.

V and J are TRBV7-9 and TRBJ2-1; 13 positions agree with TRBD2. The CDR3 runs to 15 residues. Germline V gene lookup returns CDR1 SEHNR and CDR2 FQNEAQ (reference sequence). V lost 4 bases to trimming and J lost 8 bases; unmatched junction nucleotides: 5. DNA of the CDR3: TGTGCCAGCAGCTCACTAGCGGGGGGGCCTTATGAGCAGTTCTTC. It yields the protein CASSSLAGGPYEQFF.

The DNA for the CDR3 is TGTGCCAGCAGTGAATCAGGGGATAGTGGCTACACCTTC. It is translated as CASSESGDSGYTF. The chain couples TRBV6-1 to TRBJ1-2; weak D call: TRBD1 (6 bases). The CDR3 is 13 amino acids. With 2 bases removed from V and 7 bases from J, the gap between germline ends came to 11 bases. Germline V gene lookup returns CDR1 MNHNS and CDR2 SASEGT.

CDR3 region: CASSEDRAGEQYF. CDR3 DNA sequence: TGTGCCAGCAGCGAAGACAGAGCGGGCGAGCAGTACTTC. This rearrangement joins TRBV7-2 to TRBJ2-7, with D perhaps TRBD2 (6 bases). The V end lost 5 bases, the J end lost 6 bases, and 14 bases lay between the germline ends. The CDR3 consists of 13 residues. Germline V gives CDR1 SGHTA, CDR2 FQGNSA. The full variable domain, rest sourced from reference TRBV7-2 and TRBJ2-7, is GAGVSQSPSNKVTEKGKDVELRCDPISGHTALYWYRQSLGQGLEFLIYFQGNSAPDKSGLPSDRFSAERTGGSVSTLTIQRTQQEDSAVYLCASSEDRAGEQYFGPGTRLTVT.

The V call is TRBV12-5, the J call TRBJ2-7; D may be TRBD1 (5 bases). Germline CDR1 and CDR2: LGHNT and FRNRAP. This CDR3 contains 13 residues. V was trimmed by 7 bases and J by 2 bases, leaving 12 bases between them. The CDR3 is CASALDIAYEQYF. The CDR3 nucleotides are TGTGCTAGTGCCCTGGACATAGCCTACGAGCAGTACTTC.